A single T cell receptor (beta chain) is shown here with its context. Produced via immunoSEQ multiplex PCR; TCRdb's table is partial and in-frame only. The sample contains approximately 69,000 clones, 70% to 90% of which appear only once. The data are from a study of blood T cell repertoires in COVID-19. The V gene lost 0 bases and the J gene lost 3 bases, with 9 bases spanning the gap. Germline-derived CDR1 and CDR2 are LNHNV and YYDKDF (reference sequence). The CDR3 spans 15 residues. This chain joins TRBV15 and TRBJ1-5; D ambiguous. This receptor was taken from a woman older than 75 with acute or convalescent COVID-19. Sequencing used peripheral blood. The chain's CDR3 is CATSRDDLANQPQHF. CDR3 nucleotide sequence: TGTGCCACCAGCAGAGATGATCTGGCCAATCAGCCCCAGCATTTT. The full variable domain, with the rest looked up from reference TRBV15 and TRBJ1-5, is DAMVIQNPRYQVTQFGKPVTLSCSQTLNHNVMYWYQQKSSQAPKLLFHYYDKDFNNEADTPDNFQSRRPNTSFCFLDIRSPGLGDTAMYLCATSRDDLANQPQHFGDGTRLSIL.